Listed below are T cell receptor beta chains from one sample, sequenced in a study of T cells in Graves' hyperthyroidism and ophthalmopathy. Using its own MiXCR run on the multiplex PCR reads, TCRdb lists one record per CDR3 protein. In the table there are about half a million distinct CDR3 sequences, around 24% of which are singletons. The sample taken for sequencing was blood. These receptors all stem from a woman aged 25 to 45 with Graves' ophthalmopathy. The CDR3 runs from the conserved cysteine through the conserved F or W. Fields, in order: V gene, clone size, D gene, J gene, CDR3 DNA, CDR3 protein. D genes are given only for firm matches. Only part of the rows carry a size: once, few, many, or a class if the clone is expanded.

V: TRBV18; size: many; D: -; J: TRBJ1-1; DNA: TGTGCCAGCTCACCCGACGCCGAAGCTTTCTTT; CDR3: CASSPDAEAFF
V: TRBV7-9; size: many; D: -; J: TRBJ2-5; DNA: TGTGCCAGCAGCTCCCCAGGGCGGGGGACCCAGTACTTC; CDR3: CASSSPGRGTQYF
V: TRBV7-2; size: many; D: -; J: TRBJ2-7; DNA: TGTGCCAGCAGCTTAGGTAACAGGCGTTACGAGCAGTACTTC; CDR3: CASSLGNRRYEQYF
V: TRBV20-1; size: few; D: -; J: TRBJ2-5; DNA: TGCAGTGCTAACGCCATAGCGGACCCACAAGAGACCCAGTACTTC; CDR3: CSANAIADPQETQYF
V: TRBV2; size: many; D: -; J: TRBJ2-5; DNA: TGTGCCAGCAGGCGGAGGGACACTCAAGAGACCCAGTACTTC; CDR3: CASRRRDTQETQYF
V: TRBV5-1; size: many; D: -; J: TRBJ1-1; DNA: TGCGCCAGCAGCTTGGGTGACAACATGAACACTGAAGCTTTCTTT; CDR3: CASSLGDNMNTEAFF
V: TRBV4-1; size: many; D: -; J: TRBJ2-7; DNA: TGCGCCAGCAGCCAAATTCAGGGTCCCTACGAGCAGTACTTC; CDR3: CASSQIQGPYEQYF
V: TRBV28; size: few; D: -; J: TRBJ1-1; DNA: TGTGCCAGCACTAGGGGGACCCTGAACACTGAAGCTTTCTTT; CDR3: CASTRGTLNTEAFF
V: TRBV12-3/TRBV12-4; size: many; D: -; J: TRBJ2-3; DNA: TGTGCCAGCAGCAGTCGGAACACAGATACGCAGTATTTT; CDR3: CASSSRNTDTQYF
V: TRBV29-1; size: few; D: TRBD1; J: TRBJ1-2; DNA: TGCAGCGTTGATTATGCAGGGGGCCTCTATGGCTACACCTTC; CDR3: CSVDYAGGLYGYTF
V: TRBV9; size: -; D: TRBD2; J: TRBJ2-7; DNA: TGTGCCAGCAGCGGGGGGACTAGCGGGGCGCAATACGAGCAGTACTTC; CDR3: CASSGGTSGAQYEQYF
V: TRBV3-1; size: many; D: -; J: TRBJ1-1; DNA: TGTGCCAGCAGCGGGGACCTCATGAACACTGAAGCTTTCTTT; CDR3: CASSGDLMNTEAFF
V: TRBV30; size: many; D: -; J: TRBJ1-2; DNA: TGTGCCTGGGGAGGGGGACCCAGTGAGAATGGCTACACCTTC; CDR3: CAWGGGPSENGYTF
V: TRBV6-5; size: -; D: -; J: TRBJ1-2; DNA: TGTGCCAGCAGTTACCTGACTGGGTATGGCTACACCTTC; CDR3: CASSYLTGYGYTF
V: TRBV20-1; size: many; D: TRBD1; J: TRBJ1-2; DNA: TGCAGTGCTGGGACAGGGCATGGCTACACCTTC; CDR3: CSAGTGHGYTF
V: TRBV6-2/TRBV6-3; size: -; D: -; J: TRBJ2-6; DNA: TGTGCCAGCACCGCATACTCTGGGGCCAACGTCCTGACTTTC; CDR3: CASTAYSGANVLTF
V: TRBV5-1; size: few; D: -; J: TRBJ1-1; DNA: TGCGCCAGCAGCTTGGGGGGGAACCCTGAAGCTTTCTTT; CDR3: CASSLGGNPEAFF
V: TRBV2; size: many; D: TRBD1; J: TRBJ1-6; DNA: TGTGCCAGCAACGGACAGGGTGGATCACCCCTCCACTTT; CDR3: CASNGQGGSPLHF
V: TRBV7-3; size: many; D: TRBD2; J: TRBJ2-2; DNA: TGTGCCAGCAGCTTAAATCCAGCGGGGGGGGCCGGGGAGCTGTTTTTT; CDR3: CASSLNPAGGAGELFF
V: TRBV6-1; size: few; D: -; J: TRBJ1-2; DNA: TGTGCCAGCAGTGAAGGACAAACTATTAGTGGCTACACCTTC; CDR3: CASSEGQTISGYTF
V: TRBV19; size: many; D: -; J: TRBJ2-7; DNA: TGTGCCAGTAGTATAGGTGGGACAAGCTCCTACGAGCAGTACTTC; CDR3: CASSIGGTSSYEQYF
V: TRBV25-1; size: -; D: TRBD1; J: TRBJ2-5; DNA: TGTGCCAGCGGGGACAGGGGGCTGGGGACCCAGTACTTC; CDR3: CASGDRGLGTQYF
V: TRBV5-5; size: few; D: -; J: TRBJ2-2; DNA: TGTGCCAGCAGCCCAACTAGCGGGGAGCTGTTTTTT; CDR3: CASSPTSGELFF
V: TRBV19; size: many; D: TRBD2; J: TRBJ2-7; DNA: TGTGCCAGTAGTACGTCAACAGGGACTAGCGAGAAGGAGCAGTACTTC; CDR3: CASSTSTGTSEKEQYF
V: TRBV27; size: many; D: TRBD1; J: TRBJ2-7; DNA: TGTACCAGCAGTTTTGGACAGGGACCCTCCTACGAGCAGTACTTC; CDR3: CTSSFGQGPSYEQYF
V: TRBV15; size: many; D: -; J: TRBJ1-1; DNA: TGTGCCACCAGCAGTGACAGGAACACTGAAGCTTTCTTT; CDR3: CATSSDRNTEAFF
V: TRBV7-2; size: -; D: TRBD2; J: TRBJ2-4; DNA: TGTGCCAGCAGCTTAGGCGGGGGGGCGGGAAAAAACATTCAGTACTTC; CDR3: CASSLGGGAGKNIQYF
V: TRBV5-1; size: -; D: -; J: TRBJ1-1; DNA: TGCGCCAGCAGCTCACAGGCGGTGAACACTGAAGCTTTCTTT; CDR3: CASSSQAVNTEAFF
V: TRBV11-1; size: -; D: TRBD1; J: TRBJ2-5; DNA: TGTGCCAGCAGCTGGACAGGGGAACAAGAGACCCAGTACTTC; CDR3: CASSWTGEQETQYF
V: TRBV6-1; size: many; D: -; J: TRBJ2-7; DNA: TGTGCCAGCAGCGTCGATCCCTACGAGCAGTACTTC; CDR3: CASSVDPYEQYF
V: TRBV7-9; size: many; D: -; J: TRBJ2-5; DNA: TGTGCCAGCAGCCGCCCCGGGACATTTGAGACCCAGTACTTC; CDR3: CASSRPGTFETQYF
V: TRBV7-2; size: many; D: TRBD2; J: TRBJ2-7; DNA: TGTGCCAGCAGCTTAAGTCAGCGGGGGGGCTCAGAAGAGCAGTACTTC; CDR3: CASSLSQRGGSEEQYF
V: TRBV6-1; size: -; D: -; J: TRBJ1-2; DNA: TGTGCCAGCAGTGAAGGAGGAGGGTACCTCACCTTC; CDR3: CASSEGGGYLTF
V: TRBV19; size: -; D: -; J: TRBJ1-1; DNA: TGTGCCAGTAGTATTCAAGGGTGGGGCACTGAAGCTTTCTTT; CDR3: CASSIQGWGTEAFF
V: TRBV20-1; size: many; D: TRBD1; J: TRBJ2-7; DNA: TGCAGTGCTAGAGATGCGGGACAGGCCATCGAGCAGTACTTC; CDR3: CSARDAGQAIEQYF
V: TRBV5-1; size: few; D: -; J: TRBJ2-5; DNA: TGCGCCAGCAGCTTAGTGCTAGAGGGCGAGACCCAGTACTTC; CDR3: CASSLVLEGETQYF
V: TRBV12-3/TRBV12-4; size: many; D: TRBD2; J: TRBJ2-3; DNA: TGTGCCAGCAGACCCGGACTAGCTTCAGATACGCAGTATTTT; CDR3: CASRPGLASDTQYF
V: TRBV11-2; size: few; D: -; J: TRBJ1-1; DNA: TGTGCCAGCAGTTATCAGCAGGGGACTGAAGCTTTCTTT; CDR3: CASSYQQGTEAFF
V: TRBV27; size: many; D: -; J: TRBJ1-2; DNA: TGTGCCAGCAGTTTATCGGCAGATTTATATGGCCACACCTTC; CDR3: CASSLSADLYGHTF